One and the same sample provided the 13 T cell receptor beta chains below, sequenced in a study of blood T cell repertoires in COVID-19. Measured with immunoSEQ multiplex PCR; TCRdb has only the in-frame clones, and not every one. The top ten clones hold roughly an eighth of a sample with roughly 55,000 clones, almost 80% of them seen once. The sequenced sample consisted of peripheral blood. The source is a man older than 75 with acute or convalescent COVID-19.

The gene calls are TRBV18 and TRBJ1-4; D not resolved. Per the germline V gene, CDR1 is KGHSH and CDR2 is LQKENI. The ends were cut back, 5 bases at V and 6 bases at J, with 10 bases in the middle. The CDR3 is made up of 13 amino acids. The CDR3 sequence: CASSTTGDEKLFF. CDR3 DNA sequence: TGTGCCAGCTCAACAACCGGGGATGAAAAACTGTTTTTT.

The chain recombines TRBV24-1 with TRBJ2-1; D may be TRBD2 (5 bases). V dropped 5 bases and J dropped 8 bases, with 12 bases sitting between them. CDR3 length: 13 amino acids. The germline V gene encodes CDR1 KGHDR and CDR2 SFDVKD. The CDR3 protein is CATSGAETHEQFF. CDR3 DNA sequence: TGTGCCACCAGTGGAGCGGAGACCCATGAGCAGTTCTTC.

This clone was detected a few times. The chain combines TRBV9 with TRBJ2-3, with TRBD2 matching over 8 bases. J lost 7 bases, V lost 4 bases, and 11 bases had no gene match. Per germline, CDR1 SGDLS and CDR2 YYNGEE. CDR3 length: 15 amino acids. CDR3 amino acids: CASSPGGDSGYTQYF. CDR3 nucleotides: TGTGCCAGCAGCCCGGGAGGGGATTCAGGATATACGCAGTATTTT.

The sample holds one count of this clone. This chain connects TRBV2 to TRBJ2-3; unclear D gene. Germline V gene data show CDR1 as SNHLY and CDR2 as FYNNEI. The ends were cut back, 7 bases at V and 5 bases at J, with 7 bases in the middle. The CDR3 has 11 residues. The CDR3 coding sequence is TGTGCCAGCATACTTCGAGATACGCAGTATTTT. It yields the protein CASILRDTQYF. The variable domain in full, with the rest retrieved from reference TRBV2 and TRBJ2-3, is EPEVTQTPSHQVTQMGQEVILRCVPISNHLYFYWYRQILGQKVEFLVSFYNNEISEKSEIFDDQFSVERPDGSNFTLKIRSTKLEDSAMYFCASILRDTQYFGPGTRLTVL.

The genes are TRBV3-1 (or the pseudogene TRBV3-2) and TRBJ2-7, with 8 bases lining up with TRBD1. Germline CDR1 and CDR2: LGHDT and YNNKEL (reference sequence). Trimming took 6 bases from V and 6 from J; bases not matched to a gene: 4. The CDR3 has 12 amino acids. In DNA form, the CDR3 reads TGTGCCAGCAGTCAGGGGGCGGGCGAGCAGTACTTC. Its protein is CASSQGAGEQYF.

V usage is TRBV5-4 and J usage is TRBJ2-3; 7 positions match TRBD1. Germline V gene lookup returns CDR1 SGHNT and CDR2 YYREEE (reference sequence). The CDR3 length is 16 residues. Trimming at V came to 0 bases and at J to 5 bases, leaving 9 bases not matched to a gene. DNA of the CDR3: TGTGCCAGCAGCTTGGTACCCCGGGACAGCTTAGATACGCAGTATTTT. It codes for CASSLVPRDSLDTQYF.

The table lists this clone with a few counts. The chain is built from TRBV4-1 and TRBJ1-4; D unresolved. Germline V gene data show CDR1 as MGHRA and CDR2 as YSYEKL. V lost 5 bases to trimming and J lost 7 bases, with 8 bases between them. This CDR3 is built from 12 residues. Here the CDR3 reads CASSSGFEKLFF. The CDR3 nucleotides are TGCGCCAGCAGCTCGGGGTTTGAAAAACTGTTTTTT.

The chain recombines TRBV12-5 with TRBJ1-3; 7 nucleotides agree with TRBD1. The CDR3 consists of 15 residues. V shed 6 bases, J shed 0 bases, and the junction held 5 bases outside the gene matches. The germline V gene encodes CDR1 LGHNT and CDR2 FRNRAP. CDR3 region: CASGKGQSSGNTIYF. CDR3 in DNA: TGTGCTAGTGGGAAGGGACAGAGCTCTGGAAACACCATATATTTT.

The chain joins TRBV7-8 to TRBJ2-5; 8 bases line up with TRBD1. The V and J ends lost 7 bases and 3 bases, in that order; junction bases with no gene match: 1. Germline V lookup: CDR1 SGHVS, CDR2 FQNEAQ. The CDR3 runs 12 residues. The CDR3: CASMDREETQYF. The CDR3 DNA is TGTGCCAGCATGGACAGGGAAGAGACCCAGTACTTC.

This clone has just one count. This chain joins TRBV9 and TRBJ2-5, with 9 bases fitting TRBD2. Germline CDR1 and CDR2: SGDLS and YYNGEE. The trim removed 6 bases at V and 4 bases at J, leaving 10 bases unmatched. The CDR3 contains 15 residues. CDR3 amino acids: CASNLAGSGRETQYF. The CDR3 DNA follows: TGTGCCAGCAACCTAGCGGGAAGCGGCAGAGAGACCCAGTACTTC.

The chain carries TRBV14 and TRBJ1-1; the D gene is possibly TRBD1 (5 bases). This CDR3 is built from 12 residues. Germline-derived CDR1 and CDR2 are SGHDN and FVKESK. Trimming took off 4 bases at V and 8 bases at J, with 11 bases between the two ends. The CDR3 DNA is TGTGCCAGCAGCCGGTGGGGCAGGGAAGCTTTCTTT. Translating it yields CASSRWGREAFF. The whole variable domain, remainder taken from reference TRBV14 and TRBJ1-1, is EAGVTQFPSHSVIEKGQTVTLRCDPISGHDNLYWYRRVMGKEIKFLLHFVKESKQDESGMPNNRFLAERTGGTYSTLKVQPAELEDSGVYFCASSRWGREAFFGQGTRLTVV.

The gene calls are TRBV2 and TRBJ2-3; 12 bases match TRBD1. Germline lookup yields CDR1 SNHLY and CDR2 FYNNEI. J was trimmed by 5 bases and V by 4 bases; bases with no gene match: 10. The CDR3 has 17 amino acids. CDR3 protein: CASSVLPGTGGIDTQYF. The CDR3 nucleotides are TGTGCCAGCAGTGTTTTGCCCGGGACAGGGGGCATAGATACGCAGTATTTT.

This clone showed up just a few times. J is TRBJ2-1 and V is TRBV5-1, with TRBD2 matching over 12 bases. The CDR3 contains 16 residues. CDR1 is SGHRS and CDR2 is YFSETQ in the germline V gene. Germline trimming cut 3 bases from V and 4 bases from J; bases unmatched to any gene: 5. The CDR3 protein is CASSSGLAGWYNEQFF. The CDR3 region has the DNA TGCGCCAGCAGCTCCGGACTAGCGGGATGGTACAATGAGCAGTTCTTC.